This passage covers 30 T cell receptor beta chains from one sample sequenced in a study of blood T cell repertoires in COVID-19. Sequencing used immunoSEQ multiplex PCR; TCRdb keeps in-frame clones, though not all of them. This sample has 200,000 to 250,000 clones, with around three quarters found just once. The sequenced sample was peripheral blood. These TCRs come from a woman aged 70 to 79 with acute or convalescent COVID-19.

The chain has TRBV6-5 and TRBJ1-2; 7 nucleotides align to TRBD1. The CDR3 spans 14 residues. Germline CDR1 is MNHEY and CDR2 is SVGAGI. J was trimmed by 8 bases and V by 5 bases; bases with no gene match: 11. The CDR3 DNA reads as TGTGCCAGCAGTCAGATGCGCGACAGGGCCGGCTACACCTTC. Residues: CASSQMRDRAGYTF.

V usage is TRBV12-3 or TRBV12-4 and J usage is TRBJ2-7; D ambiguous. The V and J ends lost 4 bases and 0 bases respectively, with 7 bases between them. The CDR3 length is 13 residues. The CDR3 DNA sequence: TGTGCCAGCAGTTCCAACTACTCCTACGAGCAGTACGTC. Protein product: CASSSNYSYEQYV.

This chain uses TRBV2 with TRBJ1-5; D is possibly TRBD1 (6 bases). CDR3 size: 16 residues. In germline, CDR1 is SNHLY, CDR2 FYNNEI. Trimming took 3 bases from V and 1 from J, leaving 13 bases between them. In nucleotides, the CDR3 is TGTGCCAGCAGTGACGGGACACCAACCAGCAATCAGCCCCAGCATTTT. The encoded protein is CASSDGTPTSNQPQHF.

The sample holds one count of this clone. The CDR3 DNA reads TGTGCCAGCAGCCAATCGGGGGGTGAGCAGTTCTTC. Translating it yields CASSQSGGEQFF. The chain combines TRBV7-3 with TRBJ2-1, with 7 bases identical to TRBD2. The ends lost 5 bases at V and 9 bases at J; junction bases unmatched: 4. Germline assignment: CDR1 SGHTA and CDR2 FQGTGA. The length of the CDR3 is 12 residues.

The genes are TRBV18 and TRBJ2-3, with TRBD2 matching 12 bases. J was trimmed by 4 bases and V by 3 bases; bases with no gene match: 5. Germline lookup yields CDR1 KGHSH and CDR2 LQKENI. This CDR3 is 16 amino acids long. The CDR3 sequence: CASSPLAGGFADTQYF. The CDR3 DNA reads TGTGCCAGCTCACCGCTAGCGGGGGGGTTCGCAGATACGCAGTATTTT.

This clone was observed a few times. CDR3 DNA sequence: TGTGCCAGCAGTTCCACACCGGGACAGGGGCCTGAAGCTTTCTTT. As protein: CASSSTPGQGPEAFF. The chain is built from TRBV6-5 and TRBJ1-1; 10 nucleotides agree with TRBD1. The germline V gene encodes CDR1 MNHEY and CDR2 SVGAGI. The CDR3 sequence is 15 residues long. The V segment lost 4 bases and the J segment 6 bases; nucleotides outside the gene matches: 8.

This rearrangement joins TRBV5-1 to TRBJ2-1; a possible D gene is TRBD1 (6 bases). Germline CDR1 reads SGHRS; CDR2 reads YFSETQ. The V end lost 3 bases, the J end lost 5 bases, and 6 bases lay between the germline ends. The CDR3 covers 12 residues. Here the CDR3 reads CASSWTDNEQFF. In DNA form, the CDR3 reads TGCGCCAGCAGCTGGACAGACAATGAGCAGTTCTTC.

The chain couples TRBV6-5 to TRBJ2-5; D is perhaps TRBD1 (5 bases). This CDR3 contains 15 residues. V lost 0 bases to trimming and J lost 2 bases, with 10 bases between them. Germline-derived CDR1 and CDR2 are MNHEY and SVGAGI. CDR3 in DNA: TGTGCCAGCAGTTACTCAGGACAACCACAAGAGACCCAGTACTTC. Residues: CASSYSGQPQETQYF.

Written as DNA, the CDR3 is TGCGCCAGCAAAGGTAGCGGGGGCGAGACCCAGTACTTC. Protein product: CASKGSGGETQYF. This chain connects TRBV10-2 to TRBJ2-5; 9 bases align to TRBD2. With 7 bases clipped from V and 5 bases from J, the junction kept 5 bases outside the gene matches. Germline V gene lookup returns CDR1 WSHSY and CDR2 SAAADI. CDR3 length equals 13 residues.

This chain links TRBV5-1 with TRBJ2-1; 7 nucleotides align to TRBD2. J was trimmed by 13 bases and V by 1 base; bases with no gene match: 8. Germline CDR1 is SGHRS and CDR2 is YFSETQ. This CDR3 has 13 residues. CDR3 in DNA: TGCGCCAGCAGCTTGAGCGGGGCGGCAAACCAGTTCTTC. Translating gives CASSLSGAANQFF.

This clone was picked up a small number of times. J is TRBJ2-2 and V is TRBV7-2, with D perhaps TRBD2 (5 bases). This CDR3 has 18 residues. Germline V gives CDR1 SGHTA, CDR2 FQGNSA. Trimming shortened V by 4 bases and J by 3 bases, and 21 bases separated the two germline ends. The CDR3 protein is CASSSRAATLRDTGELFF. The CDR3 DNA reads TGTGCCAGCAGCTCCCGAGCGGCGACCCTTCGGGACACCGGGGAGCTGTTTTTT. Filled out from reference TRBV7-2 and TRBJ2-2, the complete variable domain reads GAGVSQSPSNKVTEKGKDVELRCDPISGHTALYWYRQSLGQGLEFLIYFQGNSAPDKSGLPSDRFSAERTGGSVSTLTIQRTQQEDSAVYLCASSSRAATLRDTGELFFGEGSRLTVL.

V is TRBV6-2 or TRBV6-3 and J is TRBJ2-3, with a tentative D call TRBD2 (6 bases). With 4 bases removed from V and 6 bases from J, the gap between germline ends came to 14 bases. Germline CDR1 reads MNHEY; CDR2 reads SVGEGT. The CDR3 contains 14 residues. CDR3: CASSWRVNADTQYF. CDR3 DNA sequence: TGTGCCAGCAGTTGGAGGGTAAATGCGGATACGCAGTATTTT.

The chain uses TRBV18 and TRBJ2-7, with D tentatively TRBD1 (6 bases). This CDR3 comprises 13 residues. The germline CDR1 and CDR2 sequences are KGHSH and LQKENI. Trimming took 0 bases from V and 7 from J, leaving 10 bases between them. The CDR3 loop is CASSPPGAREQYF. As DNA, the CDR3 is TGTGCCAGCTCACCACCGGGGGCCCGGGAGCAGTACTTC.

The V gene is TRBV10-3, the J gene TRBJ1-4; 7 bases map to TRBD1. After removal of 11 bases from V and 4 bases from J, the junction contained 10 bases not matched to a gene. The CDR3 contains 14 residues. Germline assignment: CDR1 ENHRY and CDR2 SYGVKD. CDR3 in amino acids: CASTPGQRNEKLFF. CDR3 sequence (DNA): TGTGCCTCGACGCCGGGACAGCGTAATGAAAAACTGTTTTTT.

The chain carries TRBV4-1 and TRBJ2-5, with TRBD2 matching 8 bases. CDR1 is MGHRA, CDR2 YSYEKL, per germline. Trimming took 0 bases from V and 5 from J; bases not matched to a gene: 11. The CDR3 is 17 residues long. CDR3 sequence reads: CASSQDSGGGAVETQYF. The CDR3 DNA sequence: TGCGCCAGCAGCCAAGATTCGGGAGGGGGGGCCGTGGAGACCCAGTACTTC.

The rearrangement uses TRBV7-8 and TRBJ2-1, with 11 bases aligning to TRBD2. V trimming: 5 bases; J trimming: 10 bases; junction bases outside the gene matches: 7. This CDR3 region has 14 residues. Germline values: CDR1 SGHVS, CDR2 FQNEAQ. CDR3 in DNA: TGTGCCAGCAGCGTTAGCGGGGGGGCCAGGGAGCAGTTCTTC. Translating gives CASSVSGGAREQFF. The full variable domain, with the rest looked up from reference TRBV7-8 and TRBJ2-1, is GAGVSQSPRYKVAKRGQDVALRCDPISGHVSLFWYQQALGQGPEFLTYFQNEAQLDKSGLPSDRFFAERPEGSVSTLKIQRTQQEDSAVYLCASSVSGGAREQFFGPGTRLTVL.

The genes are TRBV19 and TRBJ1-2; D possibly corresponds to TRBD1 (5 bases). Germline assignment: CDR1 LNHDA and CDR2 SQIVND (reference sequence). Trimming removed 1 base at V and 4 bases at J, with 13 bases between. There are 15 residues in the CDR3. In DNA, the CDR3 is TGTGCCAGTAGTATAGCCCCCCAGGGTGGCTATGGCTACACCTTC. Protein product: CASSIAPQGGYGYTF.

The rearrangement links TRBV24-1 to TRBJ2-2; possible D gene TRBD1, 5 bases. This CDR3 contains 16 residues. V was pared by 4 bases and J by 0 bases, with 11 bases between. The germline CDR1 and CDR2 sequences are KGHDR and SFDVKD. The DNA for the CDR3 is TGTGCCACCAGTGACCAGGGCACCTCGAACACCGGGGAGCTGTTTTTT. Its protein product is CATSDQGTSNTGELFF.

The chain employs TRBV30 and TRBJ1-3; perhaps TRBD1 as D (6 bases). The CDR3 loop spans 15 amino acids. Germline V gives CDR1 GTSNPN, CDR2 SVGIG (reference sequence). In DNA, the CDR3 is TGTGCTCGGTCTAGGGGGACCCAATCTGGAAACACCATATATTTT. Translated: CARSRGTQSGNTIYF.

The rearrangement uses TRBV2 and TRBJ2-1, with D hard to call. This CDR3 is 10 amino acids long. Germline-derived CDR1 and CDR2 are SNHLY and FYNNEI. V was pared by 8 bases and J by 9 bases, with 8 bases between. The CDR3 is CASGLGEQFF. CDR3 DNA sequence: TGTGCCAGCGGGCTCGGTGAGCAGTTCTTC.

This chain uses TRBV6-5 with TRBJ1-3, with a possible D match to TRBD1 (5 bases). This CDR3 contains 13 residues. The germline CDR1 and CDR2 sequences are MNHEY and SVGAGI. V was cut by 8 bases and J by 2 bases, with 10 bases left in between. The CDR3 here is CASLQVPGNTIYF. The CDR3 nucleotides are TGTGCCAGCCTACAGGTTCCTGGAAACACCATATATTTT.

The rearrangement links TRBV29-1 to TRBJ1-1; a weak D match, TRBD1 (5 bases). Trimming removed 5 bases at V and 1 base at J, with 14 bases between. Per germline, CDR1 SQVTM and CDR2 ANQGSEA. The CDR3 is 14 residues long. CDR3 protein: CSVNVRRGNTEAFF. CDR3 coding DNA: TGCAGCGTTAATGTCAGGAGGGGGAACACTGAAGCTTTCTTT.

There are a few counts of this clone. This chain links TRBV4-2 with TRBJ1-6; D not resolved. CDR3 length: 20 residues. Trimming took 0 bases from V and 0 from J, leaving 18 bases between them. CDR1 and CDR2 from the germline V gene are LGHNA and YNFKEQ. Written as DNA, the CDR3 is TGTGCCAGCAGCCAAGATGACTGGCAGCCTGAGAGCTCCTATAATTCACCCCTCCACTTT. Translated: CASSQDDWQPESSYNSPLHF.

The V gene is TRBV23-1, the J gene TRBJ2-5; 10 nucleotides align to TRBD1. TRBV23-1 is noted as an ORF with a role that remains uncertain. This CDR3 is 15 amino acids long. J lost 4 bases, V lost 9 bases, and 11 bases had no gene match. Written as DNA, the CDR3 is TGCGCCAGTCCTTGGACAGGGGGTTTGTCAGAGACCCAGTACTTC. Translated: CASPWTGGLSETQYF.

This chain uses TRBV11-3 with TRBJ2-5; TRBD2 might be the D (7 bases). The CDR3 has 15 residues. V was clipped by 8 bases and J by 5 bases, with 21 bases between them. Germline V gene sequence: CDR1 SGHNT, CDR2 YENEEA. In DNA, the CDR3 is TGTGCCAGCGCCCGGGGGAGGGGGGGCCGTGAGACCCAGTACTTC. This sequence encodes CASARGRGGRETQYF.

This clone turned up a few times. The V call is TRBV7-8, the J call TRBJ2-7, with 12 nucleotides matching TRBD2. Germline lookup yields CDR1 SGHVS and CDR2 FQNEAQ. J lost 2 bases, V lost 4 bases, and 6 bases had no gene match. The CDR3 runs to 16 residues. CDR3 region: CASSWTSGVVTYEQYV. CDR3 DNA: TGTGCCAGCAGCTGGACTAGCGGGGTCGTGACCTACGAGCAGTACGTC.

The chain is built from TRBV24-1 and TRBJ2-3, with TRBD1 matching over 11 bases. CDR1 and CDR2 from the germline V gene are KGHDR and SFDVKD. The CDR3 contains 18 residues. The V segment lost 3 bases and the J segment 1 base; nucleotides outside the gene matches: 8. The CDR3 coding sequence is TGTGCCACCAGTGATACCGGGACAGGGGGACGTGGCACAGATACGCAGTATTTT. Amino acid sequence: CATSDTGTGGRGTDTQYF.

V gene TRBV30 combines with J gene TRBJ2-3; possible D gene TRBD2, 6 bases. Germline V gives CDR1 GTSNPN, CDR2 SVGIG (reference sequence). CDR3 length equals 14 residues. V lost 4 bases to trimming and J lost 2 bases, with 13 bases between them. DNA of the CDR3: TGTGCCTGGAAACCCGGGGGACCCACAGATACGCAGTATTTT. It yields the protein CAWKPGGPTDTQYF.

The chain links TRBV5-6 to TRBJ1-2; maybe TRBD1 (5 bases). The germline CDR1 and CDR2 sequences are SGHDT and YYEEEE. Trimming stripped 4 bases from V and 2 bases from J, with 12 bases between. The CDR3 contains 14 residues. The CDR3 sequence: CASSPRTRNYGYTF. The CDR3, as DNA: TGTGCCAGCAGCCCGCGGACAAGAAACTATGGCTACACCTTC.

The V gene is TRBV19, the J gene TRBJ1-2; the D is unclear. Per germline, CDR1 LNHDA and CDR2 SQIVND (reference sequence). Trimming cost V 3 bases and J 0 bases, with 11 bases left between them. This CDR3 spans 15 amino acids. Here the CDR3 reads CASSIRFEANYGYTF. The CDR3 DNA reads TGTGCCAGTAGTATTCGGTTCGAGGCTAACTATGGCTACACCTTC.